This T cell receptor beta chain was sequenced in a study of blood T cell repertoires in COVID-19. Overall study: Samples taken during acute and convalescent COVID-19 were collected in the United States, Italy and Spain. PBMCs, B-cell-depleted T cells, or T cells were the source of the cDNA or gDNA that made up the material.

Per the study methods: By means of reference gene primer amplification, nucleated cell counts were estimated. Clones were sequenced by immunoSEQ multiplex PCR, and TCRdb holds only the in-frame ones, with some missing. The DNA was the basis for D and trimming; V, J and clone size are from that table. The sample carries some 250,000 clones, more than 70% recorded once. The V end lost 7 bases, the J end lost 4 bases, and 16 bases lay between the germline ends. The CDR3 length is 14 residues. Germline V CDR1 and CDR2: LNHDA, SQIVND (reference sequence). This chain links TRBV19 with TRBJ1-2; possibly TRBD1 for D (5 bases). Sequenced input: peripheral blood. This sequence was found in a woman between 35 and 50 years old who had recovered from COVID-19. CDR3 protein: CASTSTPGGYGYTF. In DNA, the CDR3 is TGTGCCAGTACCTCCACGCCCGGGGGCTATGGCTACACCTTC.